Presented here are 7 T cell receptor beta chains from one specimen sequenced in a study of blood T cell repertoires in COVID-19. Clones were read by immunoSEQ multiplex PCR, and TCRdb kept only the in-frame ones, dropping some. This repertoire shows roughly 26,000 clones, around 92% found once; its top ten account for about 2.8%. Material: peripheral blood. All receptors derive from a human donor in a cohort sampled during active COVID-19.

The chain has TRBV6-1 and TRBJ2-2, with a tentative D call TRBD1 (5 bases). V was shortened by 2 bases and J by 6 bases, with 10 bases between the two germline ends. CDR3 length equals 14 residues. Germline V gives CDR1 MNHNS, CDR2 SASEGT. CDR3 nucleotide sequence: TGTGCCAGCAGTGAACGCAGGGATTCCGGGGAGCTGTTTTTT. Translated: CASSERRDSGELFF.

As DNA, the CDR3 is TGCAGCGTTTGGGAGCTCCACTACACCTTC. Protein product: CSVWELHYTF. This chain links TRBV29-1 with TRBJ1-2; D call uncertain. Per germline, CDR1 SQVTM and CDR2 ANQGSEA. The length of the CDR3 is 10 residues. The germline V and J ends were trimmed by 5 bases and 10 bases, with 11 bases remaining between them.

The CDR3 sequence: CASSQEFSAGINYGYTF. The CDR3 DNA reads TGCGCCAGCAGCCAAGAATTCTCGGCAGGGATAAACTATGGCTACACCTTC. The chain is built from TRBV4-1 and TRBJ1-2, with a tentative D call TRBD1 (5 bases). The CDR3 contains 17 residues. The V gene lost 0 bases and the J gene lost 2 bases, with 16 bases spanning the gap. Germline lookup yields CDR1 MGHRA and CDR2 YSYEKL.

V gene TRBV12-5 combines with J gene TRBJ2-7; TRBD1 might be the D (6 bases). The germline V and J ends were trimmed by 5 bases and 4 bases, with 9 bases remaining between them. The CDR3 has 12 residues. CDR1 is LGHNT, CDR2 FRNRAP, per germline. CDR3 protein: CASGTTGYEQYF. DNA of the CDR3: TGTGCTAGTGGTACGACAGGTTACGAGCAGTACTTC.

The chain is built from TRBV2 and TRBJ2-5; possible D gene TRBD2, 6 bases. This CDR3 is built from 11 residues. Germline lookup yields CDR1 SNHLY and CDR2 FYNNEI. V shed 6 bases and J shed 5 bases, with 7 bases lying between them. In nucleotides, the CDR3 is TGTGCCAGCAGGACTAGGGAGACCCAGTACTTC. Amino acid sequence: CASRTRETQYF.

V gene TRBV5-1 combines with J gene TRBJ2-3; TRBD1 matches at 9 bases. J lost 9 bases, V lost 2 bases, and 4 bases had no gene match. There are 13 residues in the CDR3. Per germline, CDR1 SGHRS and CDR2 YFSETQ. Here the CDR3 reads CASSFPGQGTQYF. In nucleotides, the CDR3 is TGCGCCAGCAGCTTCCCGGGACAGGGCACGCAGTATTTT. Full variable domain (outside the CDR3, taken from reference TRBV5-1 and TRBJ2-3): KAGVTQTPRYLIKTRGQQVTLSCSPISGHRSVSWYQQTPGQGLQFLFEYFSETQRNKGNFPGRFSGRQFSNSRSEMNVSTLELGDSALYLCASSFPGQGTQYFGPGTRLTVL.

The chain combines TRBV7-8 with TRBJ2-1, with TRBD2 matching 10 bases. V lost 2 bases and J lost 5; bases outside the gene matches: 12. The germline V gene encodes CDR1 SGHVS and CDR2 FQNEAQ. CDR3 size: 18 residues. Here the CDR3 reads CASSLMVRSGGAHNEQFF. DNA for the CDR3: TGTGCCAGCAGCTTAATGGTTAGGAGCGGGGGGGCCCACAATGAGCAGTTCTTC.